The clone carrying this TCR beta chain was counted ten times or more. Its antigen is as yet unknown. These data come from a study of regulatory T cells in long-lasting Graves disease. Study-wide results and limits: Persistent cases of Graves' showed reduced TCR diversity relative to newly diagnosed patients.

Sequencing libraries for TCR beta were prepared with iRepertoire HTBI primers and Arm-PCR of CDR3 regions. TCRdb analysed the multiplex PCR reads with MiXCR anew, one entry per CDR3 protein. The profile shows 250,000 or so distinct CDR3 sequences, roughly 21% of them singletons. Time point specified: newly diagnosed GD, antithyroid drugs for less than 3 months. PBMC-derived RNA was used for the TCR library. As a group, patients came from one endocrinology department in Xi'an, China. This CDR3 comprises 14 residues. Germline CDR1 SGHVS, CDR2 FNYEAQ. The V gene lost 2 bases and the J gene lost 5 bases, with 13 bases spanning the gap.

This specimen consisted of peripheral blood mononuclear cells (PBMCs), obtained at new diagnosis, from a patient treated with antithyroid drugs. The chain has TRBV7-6 and TRBJ2-7; tentatively, D is TRBD1 (5 bases). This receptor was obtained from a female donor with Graves disease. This chain's CDR3 is CASSLSDIPDEQYF. The CDR3 nucleotides are TGTGCCAGCAGCTTATCGGACATACCTGACGAGCAGTACTTC.